The 22 T cell receptor beta chains reported below all come from one sample, sequenced in a study of blood T cell repertoires in COVID-19. TCRdb's copy holds only in-frame clones and misses some; the assay was immunoSEQ multiplex PCR. The table shows about 400,000 clones, with approximately 87% occurring only once. The sequenced sample was PBMCs or T cells enriched from blood (not recorded which). These receptors came from a man aged 40-50 years in a cohort exposed to, infected with or recovered from COVID-19 (not recorded which).

V is TRBV5-1 and J is TRBJ1-2; TRBD1 matches 11 bases. Germline V lookup: CDR1 SGHRS, CDR2 YFSETQ. CDR3 length equals 17 residues. Losses at the gene ends were 0 bases for V and 0 bases for J; bases not matched to a gene: 4. As DNA, the CDR3 is TGCGCCAGCAGCTTGGAAGGGACAGGGGGAGCTAACTATGGCTACACCTTC. This codes for CASSLEGTGGANYGYTF.

This sequence joins TRBV2 and TRBJ1-5; 11 nucleotides line up with TRBD1. The CDR3 loop spans 14 amino acids. After removal of 10 bases from V and 6 bases from J, the junction contained 8 bases not matched to a gene. The germline V gene has CDR1 SNHLY and CDR2 FYNNEI. The CDR3 region is CATGQGAEGQPQHF. CDR3 in DNA: TGTGCCACTGGACAGGGGGCTGAGGGTCAGCCCCAGCATTTT.

The V gene is TRBV7-9, the J gene TRBJ2-1, with TRBD2 matching 10 bases. Germline trimming cut 4 bases from V and 4 bases from J; bases unmatched to any gene: 4. Germline values: CDR1 SEHNR, CDR2 FQNEAQ (reference sequence). The CDR3 extends over 15 amino acids. The CDR3 DNA is TGTGCCAGCAGCTCCCCTAGCGGGGGTTACAATGAGCAGTTCTTC. Amino acids: CASSSPSGGYNEQFF.

This chain links TRBV5-5 with TRBJ1-1, with 7 bases lining up with TRBD1. Germline V gene data show CDR1 as SGHKS and CDR2 as YYEKEE (reference sequence). V trimming: 2 bases; J trimming: 1 base; junction bases outside the gene matches: 2. The CDR3 runs 14 residues. The CDR3 coding sequence is TGTGCCAGCAGCTTACGGACAGGGAACACTGAAGCTTTCTTT. It yields the protein CASSLRTGNTEAFF.

CDR3 sequence: CASSQNPGLVKNEQFF. In DNA, the CDR3 is TGTGCCAGCAGCCAAAACCCCGGACTAGTAAAGAATGAGCAGTTCTTC. The chain couples TRBV3-1 (or the pseudogene TRBV3-2) to TRBJ2-1, with 7 bases lining up with TRBD2. V dropped 2 bases and J dropped 7; count of bases not matched to a gene: 11. The CDR3 is made up of 16 amino acids. CDR1 and CDR2 from the germline V gene are LGHDT and YNNKEL (reference sequence).

The V call is TRBV28, the J call TRBJ2-4; 8 bases map to TRBD2. CDR3 size: 17 residues. Trimming cost V 2 bases and J 5 bases; bases outside gene matches: 11. Germline CDR1 reads MDHEN; CDR2 reads SYDVKM. CDR3 amino acids: CASSLPPGSGRENIQYF. CDR3 coding DNA: TGTGCCAGCAGTTTACCCCCCGGGAGCGGGAGAGAAAACATTCAGTACTTC.

The V gene is TRBV6-5, the J gene TRBJ1-1; tentatively, D is TRBD1 (6 bases). Trimming took 10 bases from V and 4 from J, leaving 10 bases between them. Germline lookup yields CDR1 MNHEY and CDR2 SVGAGI. This CDR3 has 11 residues. In DNA, the CDR3 is TGTGCCACCCGGGGGGCCACTGAAGCTTTCTTT. Residues: CATRGATEAFF.

The genes are TRBV19 and TRBJ2-7; a possible D gene is TRBD1 (6 bases). This CDR3 is built from 14 residues. CDR1 is LNHDA and CDR2 is SQIVND in the germline V gene (reference sequence). Between the trimmed V and J ends, which lost 3 bases and 4 bases, there was a span of 13 bases. The CDR3 loop reads CASSIRGRGYEQYF. DNA of the CDR3: TGTGCCAGTAGTATCAGGGGTCGGGGTTACGAGCAGTACTTC.

The gene calls are TRBV10-3 and TRBJ1-2, with TRBD1 matching 7 bases. The junction had 12 bases not matched to a gene; V was cut back by 6 bases and J by 11 bases. The CDR3 runs 13 residues. Looked up from germline, CDR1 is ENHRY and CDR2 is SYGVKD. Here the CDR3 reads CAISGTEGYAYTF. The CDR3 nucleotides are TGTGCCATCAGCGGGACAGAGGGGTATGCTTACACCTTC.

The chain links TRBV20-1 to TRBJ1-1, with 7 bases matching TRBD1. V trimming: 5 bases; J trimming: 11 bases; junction bases outside the gene matches: 8. Germline V gives CDR1 DFQATT, CDR2 SNEGSKA (reference sequence). This CDR3 has 11 residues. The CDR3: CSAGQQGTAFF. The CDR3, as DNA: TGCAGTGCTGGACAACAGGGGACGGCTTTCTTT.

The V gene is TRBV6-5, the J gene TRBJ1-1; TRBD1 matches 7 bases. Trimming removed 8 bases from V and 4 bases from J; junction bases left unmatched: 7. CDR3 length: 13 amino acids. Germline loops: CDR1 MNHEY, CDR2 SVGAGI. In DNA form, the CDR3 reads TGTGCCAGCCAGGACTACAGGGGCACTGAAGCTTTCTTT. It specifies CASQDYRGTEAFF.

J is TRBJ1-5 and V is TRBV19; 9 bases agree with TRBD1. This CDR3 contains 16 residues. From germline, CDR1 is LNHDA and CDR2 SQIVND (reference sequence). Trimming at V came to 3 bases and at J to 3 bases, leaving 6 bases not matched to a gene. The CDR3 here is CASSISTGGSNQPQHF. CDR3 bases: TGTGCCAGTAGTATCTCGACAGGGGGTTCCAATCAGCCCCAGCATTTT.

The chain has TRBV5-1 and TRBJ2-1, with TRBD1 as a possible D gene (6 bases). The germline V gene has CDR1 SGHRS and CDR2 YFSETQ. The CDR3 runs 14 residues. Trimming removed 0 bases at V and 8 bases at J, with 12 bases between. The CDR3 is CASSLASGADEQFF. The CDR3 region has the DNA TGCGCCAGCAGCTTGGCTTCAGGGGCGGATGAGCAGTTCTTC.

The CDR3 nucleotides read TGTGCCAGCAGCTTAAGGGGAGGGTTAAGCACAGATACGCAGTATTTT. Protein: CASSLRGGLSTDTQYF. This chain links TRBV7-2 with TRBJ2-3, with 7 bases fitting TRBD2. The junction had 5 bases not matched to a gene; V was cut back by 2 bases and J by 0 bases. Germline V gene sequence: CDR1 SGHTA, CDR2 FQGNSA. This CDR3 comprises 16 residues. Filled out from reference TRBV7-2 and TRBJ2-3, the complete variable domain reads GAGVSQSPSNKVTEKGKDVELRCDPISGHTALYWYRQSLGQGLEFLIYFQGNSAPDKSGLPSDRFSAERTGGSVSTLTIQRTQQEDSAVYLCASSLRGGLSTDTQYFGPGTRLTVL.

CDR3 residues: CASSLQRELETQYF. CDR3 coding DNA: TGCGCCAGCAGCTTGCAGCGGGAGCTCGAGACCCAGTACTTC. The genes are TRBV5-1 and TRBJ2-5; 8 bases are shared with TRBD2. Germline V gives CDR1 SGHRS, CDR2 YFSETQ. With V trimmed by 1 base and J by 5 bases, 4 bases remained unmatched. CDR3 length: 14 amino acids.

This sequence joins TRBV4-2 and TRBJ1-3; 8 nucleotides agree with TRBD1. The V and J ends lost 2 bases and 1 base, in that order; junction bases with no gene match: 7. The CDR3 sequence is 17 residues long. Germline V gives CDR1 LGHNA, CDR2 YNFKEQ. The CDR3 loop reads CASSQKPGQESGNTIYF. DNA for the CDR3: TGTGCCAGCAGCCAAAAACCGGGACAGGAATCTGGAAACACCATATATTTT.

The chain has TRBV7-9 and TRBJ2-1; a weak D match, TRBD1 (6 bases). V was clipped by 1 base and J by 9 bases, with 16 bases between them. Germline V gene data show CDR1 as SEHNR and CDR2 as FQNEAQ (reference sequence). This CDR3 spans 15 amino acids. CDR3 sequence (DNA): TGTGCCAGCAGCTTAGGGAGCCTACAGGGTACTGAGCAGTTCTTC. Residues: CASSLGSLQGTEQFF.

In its sample, this clone was seen once. The J gene is TRBJ1-1, the V gene TRBV27; a possible D gene is TRBD1 (5 bases). This CDR3 has 15 amino acids. Trimming removed 7 bases from V and 1 base from J, with 16 bases in between. In germline, CDR1 is MNHEY, CDR2 SMNVEV (reference sequence). CDR3 nucleotides: TGTGCCAGCAAGGGGAATAGGCTTGGGAACACTGAAGCTTTCTTT. It yields the protein CASKGNRLGNTEAFF.

This clone was counted a few times. CDR3 coding DNA: TGTGCCAGCAGCCAACGTCATTTACAGGGGGCTGAAGCTTTCTTT. It specifies CASSQRHLQGAEAFF. The chain combines TRBV3-1 (or the pseudogene TRBV3-2) with TRBJ1-1, with 8 bases lining up with TRBD1. Germline CDR1 LGHDT, CDR2 YNNKEL (reference sequence). This CDR3 is 15 amino acids long. V gave up 2 bases and J gave up 6 bases; unmatched junction bases: 8.

The chain is built from TRBV3-1 (or the pseudogene TRBV3-2) and TRBJ2-7; TRBD1 matches 9 bases. Losses at the gene ends were 4 bases for V and 3 bases for J; bases not matched to a gene: 7. This CDR3 is built from 15 residues. CDR1 is LGHDT and CDR2 is YNNKEL in the germline V gene (reference sequence). The CDR3 DNA reads TGTGCCAGCAGCCTAGGGACAGGGAAAAGCTACGAGCAGTACTTC. Protein: CASSLGTGKSYEQYF.

CDR3 residues: CASSIVPGGQGFTGANVLTF. CDR3 bases: TGTGCCAGTAGTATAGTCCCCGGGGGACAGGGCTTTACTGGGGCCAACGTCCTGACTTTC. The chain couples TRBV19 to TRBJ2-6; 9 bases agree with TRBD1. V lost 1 base, J lost 2 bases, and 12 bases stayed unmatched. The CDR3 has 20 residues. The germline V gene encodes CDR1 LNHDA and CDR2 SQIVND (reference sequence).

The chain has TRBV20-1 and TRBJ2-3; 7 bases agree with TRBD2. The CDR3 extends over 11 amino acids. The J segment lost 4 bases and the V segment lost 6 bases, leaving 1 base of the junction unmatched. Per the germline V gene, CDR1 is DFQATT and CDR2 is SNEGSKA (reference sequence). DNA for the CDR3: TGCAGTGCGCGGGGGTCAGATACGCAGTATTTT. Residues: CSARGSDTQYF.